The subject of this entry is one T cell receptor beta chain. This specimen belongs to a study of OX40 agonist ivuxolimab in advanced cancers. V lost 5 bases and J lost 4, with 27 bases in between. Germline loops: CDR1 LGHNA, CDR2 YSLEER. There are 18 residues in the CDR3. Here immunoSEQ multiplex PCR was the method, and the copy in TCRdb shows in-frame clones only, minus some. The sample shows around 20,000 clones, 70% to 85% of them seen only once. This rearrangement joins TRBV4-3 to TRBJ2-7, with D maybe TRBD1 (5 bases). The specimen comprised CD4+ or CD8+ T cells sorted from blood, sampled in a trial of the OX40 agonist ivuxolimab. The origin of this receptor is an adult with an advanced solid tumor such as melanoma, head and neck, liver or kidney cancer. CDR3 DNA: TGCGCCAGCAGCTTCACGCCGCAATCGAATGGGGCCGAGTACGAGCAGTACTTC. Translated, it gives CASSFTPQSNGAEYEQYF.